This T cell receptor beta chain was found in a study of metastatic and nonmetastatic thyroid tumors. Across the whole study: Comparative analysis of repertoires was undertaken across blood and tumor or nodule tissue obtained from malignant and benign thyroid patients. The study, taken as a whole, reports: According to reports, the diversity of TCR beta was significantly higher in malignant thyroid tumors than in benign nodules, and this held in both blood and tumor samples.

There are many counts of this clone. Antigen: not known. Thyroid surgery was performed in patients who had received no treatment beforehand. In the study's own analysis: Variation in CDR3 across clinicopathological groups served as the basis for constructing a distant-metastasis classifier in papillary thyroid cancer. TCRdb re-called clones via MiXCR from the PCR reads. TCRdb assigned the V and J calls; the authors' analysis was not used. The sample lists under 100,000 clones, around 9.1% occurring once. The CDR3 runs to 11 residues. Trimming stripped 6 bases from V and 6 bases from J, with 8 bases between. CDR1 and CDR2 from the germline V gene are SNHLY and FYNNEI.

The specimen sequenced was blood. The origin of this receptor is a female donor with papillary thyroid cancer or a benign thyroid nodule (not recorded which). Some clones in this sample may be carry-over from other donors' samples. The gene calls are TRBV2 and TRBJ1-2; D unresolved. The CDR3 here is CASRGRNGYTF. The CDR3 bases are TGTGCCAGCAGGGGGAGGAATGGCTACACCTTC.